This T cell receptor (beta chain) is from a study of technical replicates of blood from a few donors. The table came from immunoSEQ multiplex PCR; TCRdb's copy has only in-frame clones and leaves some out. The table has around 93,000 clones, 95% seen once. Germline CDR1 reads SGHTA; CDR2 reads FQGNSA. The length of the CDR3 is 14 residues. Losses at the gene ends were 6 bases for V and 3 bases for J; bases not matched to a gene: 6. The sample comprised T cells isolated from PBMCs. This TCR came from a human donor in good health. This chain uses TRBV7-2 with TRBJ2-3; 7 bases line up with TRBD2. CDR3 DNA: TGTGCCAGCAGTCCAACAGCGGGAACAGATACGCAGTATTTT. Amino acid sequence: CASSPTAGTDTQYF.